What follows are 30 T cell receptor beta chains derived from one specimen sequenced in a study of T cells in Graves' hyperthyroidism and ophthalmopathy. There were TCR beta CDR3 regions amplified from RNA transcripts. A first-round RT-PCR of the TCR CDR3 used the HTBI primer set. Via MiXCR, TCRdb re-called the multiplex PCR reads, giving one row per CDR3 protein. The profile covers approximately 710,000 distinct CDR3 sequences, with around a sixth appearing a single time and 15% taken by the ten largest. Sequences were obtained from blood. These receptor sequences come from a man between 50 and 59 years old with Graves' hyperthyroidism.

V gene TRBV7-2 combines with J gene TRBJ1-2, with D possibly matching TRBD1 (6 bases). Germline lookup yields CDR1 SGHTA and CDR2 FQGNSA. The CDR3 has 14 amino acids. The germline V and J ends were trimmed by 7 bases and 6 bases, with 18 bases remaining between them. The chain's CDR3 is CASILQKQGHGYTF. The CDR3, as DNA: TGTGCCAGCATCCTTCAGAAGCAGGGGCATGGCTACACCTTC.

This clonotype showed up many times. The V call is TRBV10-3, the J call TRBJ1-5; D might be TRBD1 (5 bases). Germline assignment: CDR1 ENHRY and CDR2 SYGVKD. The V gene lost 3 bases and the J gene lost 1 base, with 10 bases spanning the gap. The CDR3 covers 15 residues. The CDR3 sequence: CAISELGGSNQPQHF. The CDR3 nucleotides are TGTGCCATCAGTGAACTGGGGGGGAGCAATCAGCCCCAGCATTTT.

Many counts were recorded for this clonotype. The CDR3 region has the DNA TGTGCCAGCAGCCCCCAGGGTGGGGCGGCTGAAGCTTTCTTT. This encodes CASSPQGGAAEAFF. The chain links TRBV7-9 to TRBJ1-1; possible D gene TRBD1, 5 bases. The CDR3 covers 14 residues. Germline CDR1 SEHNR, CDR2 FQNEAQ (reference sequence). Trimming took 5 bases from V and 6 from J, leaving 16 bases between them. Drawing the rest from reference TRBV7-9 and TRBJ1-1, the complete variable domain is DTGVSQNPRHKITKRGQNVTFRCDPISEHNRLYWYRQTLGQGPEFLTYFQNEAQLEKSRLLSDRFSAERPKGSFSTLEIQRTEQGDSAMYLCASSPQGGAAEAFFGQGTRLTVV.

This clonotype was detected many times. V and J are TRBV28 and TRBJ2-5; D unclear. This CDR3 is 13 amino acids long. Germline V gene lookup returns CDR1 MDHEN and CDR2 SYDVKM. Trimming stripped 4 bases from V and 4 bases from J, with 10 bases between. The CDR3 region is CASSSHRGETQYF. CDR3 nucleotide sequence: TGTGCCAGCAGTTCTCACAGAGGAGAGACCCAGTACTTC.

V gene TRBV7-3 combines with J gene TRBJ2-2; possibly TRBD2 for D (5 bases). The CDR3 contains 16 residues. V shed 3 bases and J shed 0 bases, with 11 bases lying between them. Per the germline V gene, CDR1 is SGHTA and CDR2 is FQGTGA. CDR3 coding DNA: TGTGCCAGCAGCTTGGAGGCCCCCGCGAACACCGGGGAGCTGTTTTTT. Residues: CASSLEAPANTGELFF.

This clonotype was detected a few times. The chain recombines TRBV10-3 with TRBJ2-7; 12 nucleotides line up with TRBD2. Germline lookup yields CDR1 ENHRY and CDR2 SYGVKD. The ends lost 7 bases at V and 5 bases at J; junction bases unmatched: 3. CDR3 length: 13 residues. The CDR3 DNA reads as TGTGCCATCAATCGACTAGCGGGAGACGAGCAGTACTTC. Translation gives CAINRLAGDEQYF.

The chain recombines TRBV6-1 with TRBJ1-5; the match to TRBD1 covers 11 bases. This CDR3 contains 16 residues. The ends lost 4 bases at V and 0 bases at J; junction bases unmatched: 2. Germline CDR1 MNHNS, CDR2 SASEGT. The CDR3 region is CASSGGQGVSNQPQHF. The CDR3 DNA follows: TGTGCCAGCAGTGGGGGACAGGGGGTTAGCAATCAGCCCCAGCATTTT.

Notes on this clonotype: The junction differs from germline at one of its ends, possibly a read error. CDR3 sequence reads: CSAEDLSSGRAGTGELFF. For the CDR3, the DNA is TGCAGCGCTGAAGATTTGTCTAGCGGGAGGGCGGGGACCGGGGAGCTGTTTTTT. The chain combines TRBV29-1 with TRBJ2-2, with TRBD2 identical over 12 bases. This CDR3 comprises 18 residues. Per germline, CDR1 SQVTM and CDR2 ANQGSEA.

The genes are TRBV7-9 and TRBJ1-2; 7 bases match TRBD1. Germline V gene lookup returns CDR1 SEHNR and CDR2 FQNEAQ (reference sequence). V lost 4 bases, J lost 0 bases, and 8 bases stayed unmatched. This CDR3 has 16 amino acids. In DNA, the CDR3 is TGTGCCAGCAGCTCGACAGGGATAGGAGCTAACTATGGCTACACCTTC. Amino acid sequence: CASSSTGIGANYGYTF.

This clonotype was picked up many times. This rearrangement joins TRBV27 to TRBJ2-1, with D possibly being TRBD1 or TRBD2 (5 bases each). V gave up 3 bases and J gave up 2 bases, with 8 bases separating them. Germline CDR1 reads MNHEY; CDR2 reads SMNVEV (reference sequence). The length of the CDR3 is 14 residues. As DNA, the CDR3 is TGTGCCAGCAGTTTGGGGGACCCCTACAATGAGCAGTTCTTC. It specifies CASSLGDPYNEQFF.

At least ten counts were recorded for this clonotype. The chain recombines TRBV10-1 with TRBJ2-7; 9 nucleotides match TRBD1. The CDR3 spans 15 residues. Germline CDR1 WNHNN, CDR2 SYGVQD (reference sequence). V shed 3 bases, J shed 2 bases, and the junction held 5 bases outside the gene matches. Here the CDR3 DNA reads TGCGCCAGCAGTGATCCAGGACAGGGGACCTACGAGCAGTACTTC. It specifies CASSDPGQGTYEQYF.

This clonotype was counted at least ten times. The V gene is TRBV28, the J gene TRBJ2-5, with no clear D. Per the germline V gene, CDR1 is MDHEN and CDR2 is SYDVKM. The CDR3 totals 13 residues. Trimming removed 3 bases from V and 5 bases from J, with 10 bases in between. The CDR3 loop is CASSFPGFETQYF. The DNA for the CDR3 is TGTGCCAGCAGTTTCCCCGGGTTCGAGACCCAGTACTTC.

The chain joins TRBV11-1 to TRBJ1-1; D unclear. Germline values: CDR1 SGHAT, CDR2 FQDESV (reference sequence). The CDR3 covers 15 residues. Trimming pared 3 bases from V and 0 bases from J, leaving 11 bases between. The CDR3 spells CASSFNGQLNTEAFF. The CDR3 DNA is TGTGCCAGCAGCTTCAACGGGCAGTTGAACACTGAAGCTTTCTTT. Combining the CDR3 with reference TRBV11-1 and TRBJ1-1 gives the whole variable domain EAEVAQSPRYKITEKSQAVAFWCDPISGHATLYWYRQILGQGPELLVQFQDESVVDDSQLPKDRFSAERLKGVDSTLKIQPAELGDSAMYLCASSFNGQLNTEAFFGQGTRLTVV.

This chain links TRBV9 with TRBJ2-1, with TRBD2 matching 11 bases. The CDR3 totals 21 residues. Germline trimming cut 0 bases from V and 0 bases from J; bases unmatched to any gene: 14. Germline V gene sequence: CDR1 SGDLS, CDR2 YYNGEE. Written as DNA, the CDR3 is TGTGCCAGCAGCGTAGGGCCGGGACTAGCGGTCACATCGAGCTCCTACAATGAGCAGTTCTTC. Protein sequence: CASSVGPGLAVTSSSYNEQFF.

J is TRBJ2-3 and V is TRBV20-1; D unresolved. Germline CDR1 DFQATT, CDR2 SNEGSKA (reference sequence). The CDR3 is made up of 12 amino acids. Between the trimmed V and J ends, which lost 1 base and 1 base, there was a span of 3 bases. This CDR3 is CSARAGTDTQYF. The CDR3 DNA follows: TGCAGTGCTAGAGCAGGCACAGATACGCAGTATTTT.

This clonotype was recorded many times. The germline gene is not matched at one end of the junction; a read error may be the cause. The chain's CDR3 is CASSDSRTTYQAFF. CDR3 in DNA: TGTGCCAGCAGTGACTCCAGAACTACCTACCAAGCTTTCTTT. The gene calls are TRBV6-5 and TRBJ1-1; D unresolved. The CDR3 has 14 residues. Per germline, CDR1 MNHEY and CDR2 SVGAGI.

There are many counts of this clonotype. The rearrangement links TRBV7-2 to TRBJ1-2; a weak D match, TRBD1 (5 bases). Trimming shortened V by 3 bases and J by 2 bases, and 13 bases separated the two germline ends. Germline CDR1 is SGHTA and CDR2 is FQGNSA. This CDR3 contains 15 residues. CDR3 residues: CASSFRVGDNYGYTF. CDR3 nucleotide sequence: TGTGCCAGCAGCTTTAGAGTCGGGGACAACTATGGCTACACCTTC.

This clonotype was observed at least ten times. CDR3 protein: CAWSGWGTGSRETQYF. The CDR3 DNA reads TGTGCCTGGAGTGGCTGGGGGACAGGGAGTCGAGAGACCCAGTACTTC. This chain connects TRBV30 to TRBJ2-5; 9 nucleotides align to TRBD1. The length of the CDR3 is 16 residues. From germline, CDR1 is GTSNPN and CDR2 SVGIG (reference sequence). Losses at the gene ends were 1 base for V and 4 bases for J; bases not matched to a gene: 10.

The V call is TRBV7-3, the J call TRBJ1-5; D is possibly TRBD1 (5 bases). Trimming removed 5 bases at V and 1 base at J, with 12 bases between. Looked up from germline, CDR1 is SGHTA and CDR2 is FQGTGA. The CDR3 covers 15 residues. The CDR3 loop is CASSTRPGSNQPQHF. CDR3 bases: TGTGCCAGCAGCACCAGACCAGGGAGCAATCAGCCCCAGCATTTT.

This clonotype was observed many times. The chain has TRBV28 and TRBJ2-5, with D perhaps TRBD1 (5 bases). Per the germline V gene, CDR1 is MDHEN and CDR2 is SYDVKM. The V end was cut by 1 base, the J end by 0 bases, with 12 bases between. CDR3 length: 16 amino acids. DNA of the CDR3: TGTGCCAGCAGTTTATTGTCAGGGCCCGACCAAGAGACCCAGTACTTC. Protein sequence: CASSLLSGPDQETQYF.

The rearrangement uses TRBV27 and TRBJ2-2, with 8 bases lining up with TRBD1. The germline gives CDR1 MNHEY, CDR2 SMNVEV (reference sequence). The CDR3 has 15 amino acids. J gave up 1 base and V 6 bases, and 4 bases lay outside the gene matches. In DNA, the CDR3 is TGTGCCAGCAGCAGGACAGGGATGAACACCGGGGAGCTGTTTTTT. Its protein is CASSRTGMNTGELFF.

This sequence joins TRBV5-1 and TRBJ2-2, with D possibly called TRBD1 or TRBD2 (5 bases each). The CDR3 extends over 19 amino acids. Deletions cut 0 bases from V and 0 bases from J, with 18 bases between. Germline loops: CDR1 SGHRS, CDR2 YFSETQ. The CDR3 is CASSLVAQGANANTGELFF. The CDR3 region has the DNA TGCGCCAGCAGCTTGGTAGCGCAGGGAGCTAACGCGAACACCGGGGAGCTGTTTTTT.

The chain is built from TRBV10-1 and TRBJ2-1; tentatively, D is TRBD2 (6 bases). The CDR3 consists of 15 residues. The germline V gene has CDR1 WNHNN and CDR2 SYGVQD (reference sequence). Trimming removed 3 bases at V and 2 bases at J, with 11 bases between. CDR3 DNA sequence: TGCGCCAGCAGTGACGGGACTCTAGCCTACAATGAGCAGTTCTTC. Amino acids: CASSDGTLAYNEQFF.

This clonotype turned up a few times. The chain employs TRBV28 and TRBJ2-7; TRBD1 might be the D (6 bases). Between the trimmed V and J ends, which lost 1 base and 2 bases, there was a span of 9 bases. The CDR3 spans 14 residues. Germline values: CDR1 MDHEN, CDR2 SYDVKM. DNA for the CDR3: TGTGCCAGCAGTTTATTTAAGGGGGCCTACGAGCAGTACTTC. Translation: CASSLFKGAYEQYF.

This clonotype has a count of ten or more. The chain links TRBV11-2 to TRBJ2-7; weak D call: TRBD2 (6 bases). This CDR3 has 14 amino acids. Germline values: CDR1 SGHAT, CDR2 FQNNGV. The V and J ends lost 1 base and 3 bases respectively, with 10 bases between them. The CDR3 sequence: CASSLGVADYEQYF. The CDR3 DNA follows: TGTGCCAGCAGCTTAGGGGTAGCGGACTACGAGCAGTACTTC.

This sequence joins TRBV4-2 and TRBJ1-1; D is perhaps TRBD1 (5 bases). Germline V gene sequence: CDR1 LGHNA, CDR2 YNFKEQ. The CDR3 contains 15 residues. Deletions cut 1 base from V and 1 base from J, with 10 bases between. In DNA form, the CDR3 reads TGTGCCAGCAGCCAAGTCGCGCAGGGGAACACTGAAGCTTTCTTT. The encoded protein is CASSQVAQGNTEAFF.

The chain has TRBV6-2 or TRBV6-3 and TRBJ2-1, with 11 bases that match TRBD2. Germline-derived CDR1 and CDR2 are MNHEY and SVGEGT. There are 17 residues in the CDR3. Unmatched junction bases numbered 14, after V lost 7 bases and J lost 6 bases. CDR3: CASTHPSGRNIVNEQFF. The CDR3 DNA reads TGTGCCAGCACCCACCCTAGCGGGAGGAATATTGTCAATGAGCAGTTCTTC.

This clonotype was counted at least ten times. V is TRBV2 and J is TRBJ1-2; TRBD1 might be the D (6 bases). V gave up 7 bases and J gave up 3 bases, with 21 bases separating them. The CDR3 contains 16 residues. From germline, CDR1 is SNHLY and CDR2 FYNNEI. The CDR3 nucleotides read TGTGCCAGCATGACCAAACAGGGTTTTGGGGACTATGGCTACACCTTC. This translates into CASMTKQGFGDYGYTF.

This clonotype came up many times. This sequence joins TRBV7-2 and TRBJ2-1, with D unclear. Deletions cut 1 base from V and 0 bases from J, with 7 bases between. Per germline, CDR1 SGHTA and CDR2 FQGNSA. This CDR3 has 15 residues. DNA for the CDR3: TGTGCCAGCAGCTTAGGCGCGTTCTCCTACAATGAGCAGTTCTTC. It encodes CASSLGAFSYNEQFF.

The chain is built from TRBV5-1 and TRBJ2-2; a possible D gene is TRBD2 (5 bases). CDR1 is SGHRS, CDR2 YFSETQ, per germline. The CDR3 length is 20 residues. V was trimmed by 0 bases and J by 0 bases, leaving 21 bases between them. CDR3 DNA: TGCGCCAGCAGCTTGGGTGGTTTGGGCAGCGGAGCTTCGAACACCGGGGAGCTGTTTTTT. Its protein product is CASSLGGLGSGASNTGELFF.